The clone carrying this T cell receptor (beta chain) occurred many times. Its target is unknown. This entry is derived from a study of CD8 T cells in ankylosing spondylitis. Study findings and constraints: There was reportedly significant enrichment of clones that were disease-linked in matched ankylosing spondylitis synovial fluid. Researchers report that disease-linked clones proved CD8+ and relatively rare in peripheral blood.

TCRdb analysed the 5' RACE reads with MiXCR anew, one entry per CDR3 protein. Among under 300,000 distinct CDR3 sequences listed, about 11% were seen once. CDR1 and CDR2 (germline): KGHDR, SFDVKD. This CDR3 has 15 residues. Trimming cost V 3 bases and J 3 bases; bases outside gene matches: 2. This sequence originates from a male donor with ankylosing spondylitis or in good health (not recorded which). The sample taken for sequencing was blood, either unsorted or a sorted T cell fraction (not recorded which). V is TRBV24-1 and J is TRBJ1-1, with 11 bases matching TRBD1. The CDR3 loop reads CATSDPGQGDTEAFF. The CDR3 DNA follows: TGTGCCACCAGTGATCCGGGACAGGGGGACACTGAAGCTTTCTTT.